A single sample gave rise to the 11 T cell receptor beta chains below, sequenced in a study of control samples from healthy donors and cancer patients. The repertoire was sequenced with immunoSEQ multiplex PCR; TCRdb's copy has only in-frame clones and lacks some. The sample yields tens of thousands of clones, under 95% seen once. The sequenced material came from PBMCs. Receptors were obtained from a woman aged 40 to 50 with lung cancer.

The CDR3 sequence: CASSLNEKLFF. CDR3 DNA: TGTGCCAGCAGTCTTAATGAAAAACTGTTTTTT. The V and J genes are TRBV12-3 or TRBV12-4 and TRBJ1-4; D remains ambiguous. The V and J ends lost 5 bases and 4 bases respectively, with 2 bases between them. The CDR3 is 11 residues long.

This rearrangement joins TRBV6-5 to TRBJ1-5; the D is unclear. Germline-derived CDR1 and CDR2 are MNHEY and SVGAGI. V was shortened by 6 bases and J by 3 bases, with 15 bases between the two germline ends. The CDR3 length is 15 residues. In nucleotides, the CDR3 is TGTGCCAGCAGGGATGACGGACTTCACAATCAGCCCCAGCATTTT. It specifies CASRDDGLHNQPQHF.

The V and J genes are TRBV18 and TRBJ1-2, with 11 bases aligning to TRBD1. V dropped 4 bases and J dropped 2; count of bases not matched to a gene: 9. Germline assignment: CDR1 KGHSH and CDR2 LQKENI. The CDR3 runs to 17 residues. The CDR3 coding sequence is TGTGCCAGCTCACTATCGGGACAGGGGGTTTCGAACTATGGCTACACCTTC. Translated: CASSLSGQGVSNYGYTF.

In nucleotides, the CDR3 is TGTGCCAGCTCACCTCCCTCGGAGGGTCAGATAGCCAAAAACATTCAGTACTTC. Amino acids: CASSPPSEGQIAKNIQYF. The chain recombines TRBV18 with TRBJ2-4; a weak D match, TRBD2 (6 bases). CDR3 size: 18 residues. Germline CDR1 reads KGHSH; CDR2 reads LQKENI. With 3 bases removed from V and 0 bases from J, the gap between germline ends came to 18 bases.

The CDR3 sequence: CASEGQKTYEQYF. The CDR3 region has the DNA TGTGCCAGCGAAGGTCAGAAAACCTACGAGCAGTACTTC. The rearrangement uses TRBV28 and TRBJ2-7; no reliable D call. In germline, CDR1 is MDHEN, CDR2 SYDVKM. With 8 bases removed from V and 2 bases from J, the gap between germline ends came to 13 bases. There are 13 residues in the CDR3.

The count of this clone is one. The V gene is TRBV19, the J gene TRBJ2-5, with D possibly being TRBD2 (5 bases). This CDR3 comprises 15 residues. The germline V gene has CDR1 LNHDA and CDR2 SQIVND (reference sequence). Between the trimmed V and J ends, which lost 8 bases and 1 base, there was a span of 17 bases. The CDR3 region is CASALRVGLQETQYF. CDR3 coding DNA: TGTGCCAGTGCTCTGAGGGTCGGACTCCAAGAGACCCAGTACTTC.

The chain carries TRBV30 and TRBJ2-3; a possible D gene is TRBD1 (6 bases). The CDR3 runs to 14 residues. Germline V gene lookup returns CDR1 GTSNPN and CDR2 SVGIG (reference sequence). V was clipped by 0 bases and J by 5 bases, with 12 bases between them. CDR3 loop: CAWSVAGAGDTQYF. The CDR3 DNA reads TGTGCCTGGAGTGTAGCAGGGGCGGGAGATACGCAGTATTTT.

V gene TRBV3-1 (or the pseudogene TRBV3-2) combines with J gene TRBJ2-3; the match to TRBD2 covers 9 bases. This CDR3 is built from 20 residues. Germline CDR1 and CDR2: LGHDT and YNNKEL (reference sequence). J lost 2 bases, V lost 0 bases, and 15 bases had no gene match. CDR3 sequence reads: CASSQDPVLRGGESTDTQYF. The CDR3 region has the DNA TGTGCCAGCAGCCAAGATCCCGTTCTGCGCGGGGGGGAGTCCACAGATACGCAGTATTTT.

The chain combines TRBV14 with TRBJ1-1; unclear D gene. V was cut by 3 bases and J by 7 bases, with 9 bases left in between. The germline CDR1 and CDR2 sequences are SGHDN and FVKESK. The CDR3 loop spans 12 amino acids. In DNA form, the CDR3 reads TGTGCCAGCAGCCATGATTACCTTGAAGCTTTCTTT. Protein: CASSHDYLEAFF.

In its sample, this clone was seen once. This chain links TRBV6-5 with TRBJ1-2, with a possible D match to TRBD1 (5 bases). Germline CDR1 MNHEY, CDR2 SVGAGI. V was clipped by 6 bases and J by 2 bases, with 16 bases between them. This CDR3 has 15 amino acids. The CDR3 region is CASSISSGLNYGYTF. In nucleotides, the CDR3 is TGTGCCAGCAGCATATCCTCAGGGTTGAACTATGGCTACACCTTC.

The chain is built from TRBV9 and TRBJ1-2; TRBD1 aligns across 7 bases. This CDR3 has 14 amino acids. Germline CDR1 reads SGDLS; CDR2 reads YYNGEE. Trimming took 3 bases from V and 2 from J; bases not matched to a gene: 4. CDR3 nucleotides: TGTGCCAGCAGCGCGGGGGACAGCAACTATGGCTACACCTTC. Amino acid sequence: CASSAGDSNYGYTF.